One and the same sample provided the 22 T cell receptor beta chains below, sequenced in a study of T cell repertoires in cytomegalovirus infection. TCRdb reprocessed the reads via MiXCR and lists one record per CDR3 protein. This sample has roughly 920,000 distinct CDR3 sequences; 30% to 40% occur once, and the top ten carry 11% to 15%. Their antigens are not known. Sequencing used cultured CD8+ T cells from PBMCs, obtained from culture after CMV antigen stimulation. The receptor set was obtained from a human donor in good health (CMV status not recorded). Some clones in this sample may be carry-over from other donors' samples.

The rearrangement uses TRBV2 and TRBJ2-4; D is ambiguous. V was trimmed by 3 bases and J by 5 bases, leaving 5 bases between them. There are 12 residues in the CDR3. The V gene's germline CDR1 is SNHLY and CDR2 FYNNEI. CDR3: CASSDRENIQYF. For the CDR3, the DNA is TGTGCCAGCAGTGACAGAGAAAACATTCAGTACTTC. Supplemented by reference TRBV2 and TRBJ2-4, the full variable domain reads EPEVTQTPSHQVTQMGQEVILRCVPISNHLYFYWYRQILGQKVEFLVSFYNNEISEKSEIFDDQFSVERPDGSNFTLKIRSTKLEDSAMYFCASSDRENIQYFGAGTRLSVL.

This clonotype was counted a few times. The rearrangement uses TRBV5-6 and TRBJ2-7, with 10 bases fitting TRBD1. The V gene end was trimmed by 0 bases and the J gene end by 6 bases; junction bases not matched to a gene: 6. CDR3 size: 15 residues. The germline CDR1 and CDR2 sequences are SGHDT and YYEEEE. CDR3: CASSLGRTGGSEQYV. CDR3 sequence (DNA): TGTGCCAGCAGCTTGGGTCGGACAGGGGGTAGCGAGCAGTACGTC.

The rearrangement joins TRBV12-3 or TRBV12-4 to TRBJ2-2; a weak D match, TRBD1 (6 bases). The length of the CDR3 is 17 residues. V was pared by 3 bases and J by 1 base, with 15 bases between. CDR3 DNA sequence: TGTGCCAGCAGTTTTTCGGGACATTTCTTGAACACCGGGGAGCTGTTTTTT. It is translated as CASSFSGHFLNTGELFF.

The V gene is TRBV11-2, the J gene TRBJ1-1, with D unclear. Germline lookup yields CDR1 SGHAT and CDR2 FQNNGV. V was shortened by 3 bases and J by 3 bases, with 11 bases between the two germline ends. This CDR3 has 14 amino acids. CDR3 nucleotide sequence: TGTGCCAGCAGCTTTTGGGCGGATGACACTGAAGCTTTCTTT. Translated, it gives CASSFWADDTEAFF.

This clonotype has just a few counts. This rearrangement joins TRBV7-9 to TRBJ2-5; 7 bases are shared with TRBD1. The CDR3 has 15 amino acids. The V and J ends lost 4 bases and 5 bases, in that order; junction bases with no gene match: 10. In germline, CDR1 is SEHNR, CDR2 FQNEAQ (reference sequence). CDR3 protein: CASSWDWTGRETQYF. CDR3 DNA sequence: TGTGCCAGCAGCTGGGATTGGACAGGAAGGGAGACCCAGTACTTC.

This clonotype has a handful of counts. J is TRBJ1-6 and V is TRBV6-6; TRBD1 might be the D (6 bases). Trimming removed 0 bases at V and 5 bases at J, with 8 bases between. CDR3 length equals 15 residues. The germline CDR1 and CDR2 sequences are MNHNY and SVGAGI (reference sequence). The CDR3 loop is CASSYSTGNNSPLHF. CDR3 DNA sequence: TGTGCCAGCAGTTACTCGACAGGCAATAATTCACCCCTCCACTTT.

With respect to this clonotype: The junction shows a germline mismatch at one end, possibly a read error. This chain uses TRBV6-5 with TRBJ2-1, with D unresolved. CDR3 length: 14 residues. Germline lookup yields CDR1 MNHEY and CDR2 SVGAGI. CDR3 loop: CACSYYPHDGEQFF. The CDR3 region has the DNA TGTGCCTGCAGTTACTACCCCCACGATGGTGAGCAGTTCTTC.

The V call is TRBV4-1, the J call TRBJ1-6; D unclear. This CDR3 is built from 12 residues. CDR1 is MGHRA and CDR2 is YSYEKL in the germline V gene. The V end was cut by 1 base, the J end by 11 bases, with 6 bases between. The CDR3 is CASSQGGTPLHF. CDR3 in DNA: TGCGCCAGCAGCCAAGGAGGGACACCCCTCCACTTT.

This clonotype was seen a handful of times. This chain connects TRBV7-2 to TRBJ2-1; D is unresolved. The length of the CDR3 is 17 residues. The V and J ends lost 1 base and 7 bases respectively, with 20 bases between them. Germline CDR1 SGHTA, CDR2 FQGNSA. The CDR3 region has the DNA TGTGCCAGCAGCTTAGTGCTAATGTCCCCGGTTGGGAATGAGCAGTTCTTC. It codes for CASSLVLMSPVGNEQFF.

The genes are TRBV7-9 and TRBJ1-1; D unresolved. CDR3 size: 13 residues. V lost 3 bases and J lost 3, with 8 bases in between. Germline CDR1 reads SEHNR; CDR2 reads FQNEAQ (reference sequence). The CDR3 DNA reads as TGTGCCAGCAGCTTCAGTTGGGACACTGAAGCTTTCTTT. It yields the protein CASSFSWDTEAFF. Complete variable domain (other parts from reference TRBV7-9 and TRBJ1-1): DTGVSQNPRHKITKRGQNVTFRCDPISEHNRLYWYRQTLGQGPEFLTYFQNEAQLEKSRLLSDRFSAERPKGSFSTLEIQRTEQGDSAMYLCASSFSWDTEAFFGQGTRLTVV.

This clonotype has only a few counts. J is TRBJ2-7 and V is TRBV6-1; D not certain. Germline V gives CDR1 MNHNS, CDR2 SASEGT. The V end was cut by 7 bases, the J end by 0 bases, with 13 bases between. CDR3 length equals 14 residues. In nucleotides, the CDR3 is TGTGCCAGCAACTCGGGTTATAGCTCCTACGAGCAGTACTTC. It encodes CASNSGYSSYEQYF.

This clonotype came up a few times. V is TRBV7-9 and J is TRBJ2-1, with 11 bases matching TRBD2. The CDR3 runs 16 residues. Germline CDR1 and CDR2: SEHNR and FQNEAQ (reference sequence). The junction had 2 bases not matched to a gene; V was cut back by 4 bases and J by 0 bases. The CDR3 coding sequence is TGTGCCAGCAGCTCGACTAGCGGGGTCTCCTACAATGAGCAGTTCTTC. Residues: CASSSTSGVSYNEQFF. Using reference TRBV7-9 and TRBJ2-1 for the parts outside the CDR3, the full variable domain is DTGVSQNPRHKITKRGQNVTFRCDPISEHNRLYWYRQTLGQGPEFLTYFQNEAQLEKSRLLSDRFSAERPKGSFSTLEIQRTEQGDSAMYLCASSSTSGVSYNEQFFGPGTRLTVL.

Written as DNA, the CDR3 is TGTGCCAGCAGCCCCGGGACAAATCCCTACGAGCAGTACTTC. It specifies CASSPGTNPYEQYF. The rearrangement uses TRBV7-9 and TRBJ2-7; the D gene is possibly TRBD1 (6 bases). V lost 5 bases, J lost 2 bases, and 13 bases lay in between. This CDR3 has 14 residues. Germline V lookup: CDR1 SEHNR, CDR2 FQNEAQ (reference sequence).

In this sample, this clonotype turned up many times. One end of the junction varies from germline; a read error may be responsible. The rearrangement links TRBV12-3 or TRBV12-4 to TRBJ1-3; D uncertain. The CDR3 has 11 amino acids. CDR3 loop: CASSFGDTIYF. CDR3 nucleotide sequence: TGTGCCAGCAGCTTTGGAGACACCATATATTTT.

This sequence joins TRBV5-6 and TRBJ1-2; tentatively, D is TRBD1 (5 bases). The V gene lost 0 bases and the J gene lost 4 bases, with 16 bases spanning the gap. Per the germline V gene, CDR1 is SGHDT and CDR2 is YYEEEE. CDR3 length equals 16 residues. CDR3 sequence: CASSLVRGPEAYGYTF. CDR3 DNA: TGTGCCAGCAGCTTGGTCCGGGGACCCGAGGCCTATGGCTACACCTTC.

This clonotype has ten or more counts. This sequence joins TRBV7-2 and TRBJ1-2, with a tentative D call TRBD1 (6 bases). Germline CDR1 and CDR2: SGHTA and FQGNSA. The CDR3 has 14 residues. With 2 bases removed from V and 7 bases from J, the gap between germline ends came to 14 bases. The CDR3 DNA is TGTGCCAGCAGCTTATTAGGCGGGGGCACTGGCTACACCTTC. This encodes CASSLLGGGTGYTF.

The chain combines TRBV28 with TRBJ2-7; D not resolved. In germline, CDR1 is MDHEN, CDR2 SYDVKM. This CDR3 has 14 amino acids. The ends were cut back, 6 bases at V and 5 bases at J, with 17 bases in the middle. The CDR3 DNA follows: TGTGCCAGCAGAAAGTATCCCGGGCGCCACGAGCAGTACGTC. Translated, it gives CASRKYPGRHEQYV.

The chain couples TRBV7-6 to TRBJ1-6; D unresolved. The CDR3 contains 13 residues. Trimming shortened V by 1 base and J by 9 bases, and 7 bases separated the two germline ends. CDR1 is SGHVS and CDR2 is FNYEAQ in the germline V gene. CDR3 region: CASSLGETSPLHF. The CDR3 nucleotides are TGTGCCAGCAGCTTAGGGGAGACTTCACCCCTCCACTTT.

The rearrangement uses TRBV5-1 and TRBJ2-1; tentative D call: TRBD2 (6 bases). The germline V gene has CDR1 SGHRS and CDR2 YFSETQ. This CDR3 region has 17 residues. The germline V and J ends were trimmed by 3 bases and 0 bases, with 16 bases remaining between them. The CDR3 region is CASSSSLSGSSYNEQFF. The DNA of the CDR3 is TGCGCCAGCAGCTCGAGCCTTAGCGGTAGCTCCTACAATGAGCAGTTCTTC.

This clonotype was seen a few times. The V and J genes are TRBV7-6 and TRBJ2-5; the D is unclear. Germline CDR1 reads SGHVS; CDR2 reads FNYEAQ. The CDR3 extends over 15 amino acids. Trimming took 5 bases from V and 0 from J, leaving 13 bases between them. CDR3 coding DNA: TGTGCCAGCAGCGCTCGGACGGCTAACCAAGAGACCCAGTACTTC. It encodes CASSARTANQETQYF.

This sequence joins TRBV29-1 and TRBJ2-3; 10 bases agree with TRBD1. The V and J ends lost 4 bases and 3 bases, in that order; junction bases with no gene match: 1. Germline CDR1 reads SQVTM; CDR2 reads ANQGSEA. The CDR3 is 13 amino acids. This CDR3 is CSVGDRGTDTQYF. The CDR3 coding sequence is TGCAGCGTTGGGGACAGGGGAACAGATACGCAGTATTTT.

The chain joins TRBV28 to TRBJ2-7; possible D gene TRBD2, 7 bases. The germline V and J ends were trimmed by 5 bases and 8 bases, with 22 bases remaining between them. The CDR3 covers 15 residues. CDR1 is MDHEN and CDR2 is SYDVKM in the germline V gene. In DNA, the CDR3 is TGTGCCAGCAGTCCCAGCGGGACACTTTTATACAAGCAGTACGTC. Encoded protein: CASSPSGTLLYKQYV.